This T cell receptor (beta chain) was observed in a study of CD8+ T cells in alopecia areata. Regarding the study as a whole: Besides other cells, scalp samples also yield sequences of resident alphabeta T cells from normal skin.

Investigators isolated RNA and reverse transcribed it into cDNA to act as the sequencing template. Assay used: immunoSEQ multiplex PCR; TCRdb lists only in-frame clones, some missing. The data show 100,000 to 150,000 clones, with roughly two fifths seen just once and 3% to 3.5% held by the top ten. Remarks on this clone: Its antigen is still unknown.

The germline gives CDR1 GTSNPN, CDR2 SVGIG (reference sequence). This CDR3 is 12 amino acids long. With 1 base removed from V and 7 bases from J, the gap between germline ends came to 10 bases. The chain carries TRBV30 and TRBJ2-5; TRBD2 might be the D (5 bases). Source material: CD4+ T cells sorted from blood. The receptor's source is a human donor with alopecia areata. CDR3 protein: CAWSGPGGTQYF. As DNA, the CDR3 is TGTGCCTGGAGTGGGCCAGGAGGGACCCAGTACTTC. Based on the CDR3 plus reference TRBV30 and TRBJ2-5, the full variable domain is SQTIHQWPATLVQPVGSPLSLECTVEGTSNPNLYWYRQAAGRGLQLLFYSVGIGQISSEVPQNLSASRPQDRQFILSSKKLLLSDSGFYLCAWSGPGGTQYFGPGTRLLVL.